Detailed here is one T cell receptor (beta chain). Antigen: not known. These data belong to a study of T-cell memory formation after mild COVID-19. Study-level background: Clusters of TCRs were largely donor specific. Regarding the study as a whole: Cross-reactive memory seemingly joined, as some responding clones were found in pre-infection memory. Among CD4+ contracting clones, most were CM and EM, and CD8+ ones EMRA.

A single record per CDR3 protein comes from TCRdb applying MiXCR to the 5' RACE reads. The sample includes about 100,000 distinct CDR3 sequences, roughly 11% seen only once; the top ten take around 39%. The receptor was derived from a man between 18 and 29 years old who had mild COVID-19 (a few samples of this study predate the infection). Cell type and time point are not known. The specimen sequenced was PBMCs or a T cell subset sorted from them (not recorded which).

The DNA for the CDR3 is TGTGCCAGCAGCTTAGATGGTGGGACTGGGGCCAACGTCCTGACTTTC. Its protein product is CASSLDGGTGANVLTF. This rearrangement joins TRBV7-9 to TRBJ2-6, with unresolved D. Trimming cost V 1 base and J 2 bases, with 9 bases left between them. Germline CDR1 reads SEHNR; CDR2 reads FQNEAQ (reference sequence). The CDR3 contains 16 residues.